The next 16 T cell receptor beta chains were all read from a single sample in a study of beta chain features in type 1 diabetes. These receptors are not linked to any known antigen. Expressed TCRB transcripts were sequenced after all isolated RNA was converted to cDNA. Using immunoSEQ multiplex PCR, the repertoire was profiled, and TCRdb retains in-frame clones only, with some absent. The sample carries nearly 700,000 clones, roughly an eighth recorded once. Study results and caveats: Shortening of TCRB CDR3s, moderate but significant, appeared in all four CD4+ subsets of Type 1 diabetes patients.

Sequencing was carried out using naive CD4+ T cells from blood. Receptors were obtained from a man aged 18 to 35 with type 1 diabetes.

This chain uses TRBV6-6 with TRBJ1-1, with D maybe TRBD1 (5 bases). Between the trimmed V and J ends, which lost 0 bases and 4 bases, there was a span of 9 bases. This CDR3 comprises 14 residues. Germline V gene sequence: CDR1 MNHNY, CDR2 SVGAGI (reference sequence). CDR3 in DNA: TGTGCCAGCAGTTACTCTGGGGGGACCACTGAAGCTTTCTTT. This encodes CASSYSGGTTEAFF.

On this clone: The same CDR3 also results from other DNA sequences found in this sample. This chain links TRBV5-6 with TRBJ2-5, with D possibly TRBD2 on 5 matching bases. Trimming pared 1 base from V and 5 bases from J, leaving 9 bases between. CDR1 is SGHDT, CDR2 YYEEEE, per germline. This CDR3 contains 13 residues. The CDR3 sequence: CASSLRGPETQYF. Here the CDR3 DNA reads TGTGCCAGCAGCTTGAGAGGGCCCGAGACCCAGTACTTC.

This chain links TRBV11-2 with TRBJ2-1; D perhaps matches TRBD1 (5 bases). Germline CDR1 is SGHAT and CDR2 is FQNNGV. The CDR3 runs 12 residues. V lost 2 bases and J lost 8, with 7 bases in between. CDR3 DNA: TGTGCCAGCAGCTTACAGGGCCATGAGCAGTTCTTC. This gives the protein CASSLQGHEQFF.

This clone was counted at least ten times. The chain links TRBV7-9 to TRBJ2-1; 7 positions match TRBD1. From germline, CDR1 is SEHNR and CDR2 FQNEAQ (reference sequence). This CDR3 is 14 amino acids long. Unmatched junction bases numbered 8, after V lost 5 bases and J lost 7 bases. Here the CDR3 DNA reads TGTGCCAGCAGCCCGGGACAGAGTGCGAATGAGCAGTTCTTC. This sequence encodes CASSPGQSANEQFF.

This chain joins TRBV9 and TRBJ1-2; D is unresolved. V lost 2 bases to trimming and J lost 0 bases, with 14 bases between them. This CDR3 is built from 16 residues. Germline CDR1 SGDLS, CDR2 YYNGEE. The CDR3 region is CASSVEIPGANYGYTF. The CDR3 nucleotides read TGTGCCAGCAGCGTGGAAATCCCTGGGGCTAACTATGGCTACACCTTC.

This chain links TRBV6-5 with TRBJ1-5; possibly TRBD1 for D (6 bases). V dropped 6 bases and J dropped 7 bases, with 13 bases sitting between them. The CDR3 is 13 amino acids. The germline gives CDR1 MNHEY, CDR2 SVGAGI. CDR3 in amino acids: CASSQAGEQPQHF. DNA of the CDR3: TGTGCCAGCAGCCAGGCAGGGGAGCAGCCCCAGCATTTT.

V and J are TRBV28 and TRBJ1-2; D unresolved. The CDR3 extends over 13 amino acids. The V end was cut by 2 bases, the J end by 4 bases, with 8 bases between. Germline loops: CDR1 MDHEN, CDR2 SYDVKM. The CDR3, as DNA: TGTGCCAGCAGTTTAGCAGTCCTCTATGGCTACACCTTC. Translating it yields CASSLAVLYGYTF.

This CDR3 reads CASSTGLGQPQHF. CDR3 bases: TGTGCCAGCTCGACAGGGTTGGGACAGCCCCAGCATTTT. The gene calls are TRBV2 and TRBJ1-5; 7 bases fit TRBD1. V lost 8 bases to trimming and J lost 7 bases; unmatched junction nucleotides: 8. Germline V gene sequence: CDR1 SNHLY, CDR2 FYNNEI. The CDR3 extends over 13 amino acids. Together with reference TRBV2 and TRBJ1-5, the CDR3 gives the full variable domain: EPEVTQTPSHQVTQMGQEVILRCVPISNHLYFYWYRQILGQKVEFLVSFYNNEISEKSEIFDDQFSVERPDGSNFTLKIRSTKLEDSAMYFCASSTGLGQPQHFGDGTRLSIL.

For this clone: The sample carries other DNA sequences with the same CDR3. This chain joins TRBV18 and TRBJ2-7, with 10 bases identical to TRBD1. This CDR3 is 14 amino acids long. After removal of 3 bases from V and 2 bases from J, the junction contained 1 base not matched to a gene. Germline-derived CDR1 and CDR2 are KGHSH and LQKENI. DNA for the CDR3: TGTGCCAGCTCACCCGGACAGGGGGCCTACGAGCAGTACTTC. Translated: CASSPGQGAYEQYF. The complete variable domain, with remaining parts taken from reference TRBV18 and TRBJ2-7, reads NAGVMQNPRHLVRRRGQEARLRCSPMKGHSHVYWYRQLPEEGLKFMVYLQKENIIDESGMPKERFSAEFPKEGPSILRIQQVVRGDSAAYFCASSPGQGAYEQYFGPGTRLTVT.

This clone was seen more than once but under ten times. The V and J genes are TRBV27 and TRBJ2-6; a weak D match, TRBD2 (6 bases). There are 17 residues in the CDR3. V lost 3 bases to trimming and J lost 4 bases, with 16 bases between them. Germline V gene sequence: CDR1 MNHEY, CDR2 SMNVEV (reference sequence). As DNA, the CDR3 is TGTGCCAGCAGTTTGGAGGGACCTCGTCCCGGGGCCAACGTCCTGACTTTC. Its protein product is CASSLEGPRPGANVLTF. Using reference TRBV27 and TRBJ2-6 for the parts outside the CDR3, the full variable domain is EAQVTQNPRYLITVTGKKLTVTCSQNMNHEYMSWYRQDPGLGLRQIYYSMNVEVTDKGDVPEGYKVSRKEKRNFPLILESPSPNQTSLYFCASSLEGPRPGANVLTFGAGSRLTVL.

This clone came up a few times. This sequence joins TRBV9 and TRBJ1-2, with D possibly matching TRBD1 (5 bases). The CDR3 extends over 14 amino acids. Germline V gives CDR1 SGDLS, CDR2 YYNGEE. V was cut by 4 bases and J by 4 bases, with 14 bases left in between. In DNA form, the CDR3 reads TGTGCCAGCAGCCCCCCCGGGGGACTCTATGGCTACACCTTC. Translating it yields CASSPPGGLYGYTF. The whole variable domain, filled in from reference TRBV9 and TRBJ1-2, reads DSGVTQTPKHLITATGQRVTLRCSPRSGDLSVYWYQQSLDQGLQFLIQYYNGEERAKGNILERFSAQQFPDLHSELNLSSLELGDSALYFCASSPPGGLYGYTFGSGTRLTVV.

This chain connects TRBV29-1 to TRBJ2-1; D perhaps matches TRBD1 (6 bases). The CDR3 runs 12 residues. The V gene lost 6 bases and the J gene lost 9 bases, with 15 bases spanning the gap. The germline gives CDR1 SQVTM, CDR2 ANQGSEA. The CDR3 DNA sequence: TGCAGCGTCCGGGACACGGCGGTTGAGCAGTTCTTC. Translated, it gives CSVRDTAVEQFF.

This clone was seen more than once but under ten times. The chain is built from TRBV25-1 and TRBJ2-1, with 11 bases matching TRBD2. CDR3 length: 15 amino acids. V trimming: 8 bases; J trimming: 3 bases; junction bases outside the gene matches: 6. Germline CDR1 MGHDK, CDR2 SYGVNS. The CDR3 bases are TGTGCCAGCTCGCTGGGACTAGCGGTCTACAATGAGCAGTTCTTC. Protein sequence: CASSLGLAVYNEQFF.

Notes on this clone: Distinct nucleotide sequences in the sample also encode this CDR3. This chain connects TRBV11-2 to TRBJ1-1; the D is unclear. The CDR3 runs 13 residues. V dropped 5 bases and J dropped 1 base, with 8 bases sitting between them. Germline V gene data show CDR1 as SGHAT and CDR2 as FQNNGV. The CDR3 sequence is CASSLTENTEAFF. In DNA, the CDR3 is TGTGCCAGCAGCCTCACCGAGAACACTGAAGCTTTCTTT.

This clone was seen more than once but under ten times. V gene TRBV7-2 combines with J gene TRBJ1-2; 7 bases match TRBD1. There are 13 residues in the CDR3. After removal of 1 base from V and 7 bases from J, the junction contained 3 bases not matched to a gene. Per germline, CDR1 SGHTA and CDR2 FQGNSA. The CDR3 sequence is CASSLGGQIGYTF. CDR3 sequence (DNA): TGTGCCAGCAGCTTAGGGGGACAGATTGGCTACACCTTC. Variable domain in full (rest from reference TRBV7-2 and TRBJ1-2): GAGVSQSPSNKVTEKGKDVELRCDPISGHTALYWYRQSLGQGLEFLIYFQGNSAPDKSGLPSDRFSAERTGGSVSTLTIQRTQQEDSAVYLCASSLGGQIGYTFGSGTRLTVV.

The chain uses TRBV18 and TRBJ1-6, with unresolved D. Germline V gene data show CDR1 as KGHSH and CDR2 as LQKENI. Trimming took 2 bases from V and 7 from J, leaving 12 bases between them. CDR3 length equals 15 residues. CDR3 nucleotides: TGTGCCAGCTCACCATCAGAGACGGAGAATTCACCCCTCCACTTT. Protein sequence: CASSPSETENSPLHF.